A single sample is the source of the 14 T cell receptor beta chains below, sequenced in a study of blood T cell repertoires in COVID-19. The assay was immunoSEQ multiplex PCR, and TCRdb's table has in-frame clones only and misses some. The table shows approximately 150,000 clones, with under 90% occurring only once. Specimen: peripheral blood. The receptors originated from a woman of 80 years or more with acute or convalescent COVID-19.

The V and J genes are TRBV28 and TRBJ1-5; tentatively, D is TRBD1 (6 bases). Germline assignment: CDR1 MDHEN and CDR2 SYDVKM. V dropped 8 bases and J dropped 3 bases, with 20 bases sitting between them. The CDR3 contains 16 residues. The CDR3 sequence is CASPFAHRVLNQPQHF. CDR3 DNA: TGTGCCAGCCCCTTTGCACACAGGGTCCTCAATCAGCCCCAGCATTTT.

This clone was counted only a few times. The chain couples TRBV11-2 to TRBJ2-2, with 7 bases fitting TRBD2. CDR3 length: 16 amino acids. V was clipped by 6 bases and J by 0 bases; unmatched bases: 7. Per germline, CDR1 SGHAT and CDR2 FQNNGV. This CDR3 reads CASRPISGANTGELFF. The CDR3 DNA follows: TGTGCCAGCAGACCCATCAGCGGGGCGAACACCGGGGAGCTGTTTTTT. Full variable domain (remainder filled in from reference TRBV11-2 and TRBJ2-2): EAGVAQSPRYKIIEKRQSVAFWCNPISGHATLYWYQQILGQGPKLLIQFQNNGVVDDSQLPKDRFSAERLKGVDSTLKIQPAKLEDSAVYLCASRPISGANTGELFFGEGSRLTVL.

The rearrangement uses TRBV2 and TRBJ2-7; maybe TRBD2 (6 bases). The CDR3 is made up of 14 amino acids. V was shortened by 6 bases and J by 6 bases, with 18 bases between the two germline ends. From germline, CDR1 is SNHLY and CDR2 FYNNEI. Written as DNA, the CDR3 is TGTGCCAGCAGCCTCGGGGGTTCTCCCTTCGAGCAGTACTTC. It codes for CASSLGGSPFEQYF.

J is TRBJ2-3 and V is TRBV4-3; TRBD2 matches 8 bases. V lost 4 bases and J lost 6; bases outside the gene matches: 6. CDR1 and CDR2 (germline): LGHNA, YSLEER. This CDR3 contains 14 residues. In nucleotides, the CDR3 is TGCGCCAGCAGCCTCTCGGGGGGGCCGGATACGCAGTATTTT. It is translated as CASSLSGGPDTQYF.

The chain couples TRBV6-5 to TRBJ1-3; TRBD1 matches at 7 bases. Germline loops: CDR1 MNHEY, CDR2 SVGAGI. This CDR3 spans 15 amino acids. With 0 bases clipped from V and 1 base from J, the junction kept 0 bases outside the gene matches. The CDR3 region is CASSYSTGSGNTIYF. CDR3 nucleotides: TGTGCCAGCAGTTACTCGACAGGGTCTGGAAACACCATATATTTT.

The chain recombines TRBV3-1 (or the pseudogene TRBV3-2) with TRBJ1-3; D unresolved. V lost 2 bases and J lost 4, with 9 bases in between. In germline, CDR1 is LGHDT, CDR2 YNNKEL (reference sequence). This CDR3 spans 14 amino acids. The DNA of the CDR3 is TGTGCCAGCAGCCAATCACGGGGAGGAAACACCATATATTTT. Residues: CASSQSRGGNTIYF.

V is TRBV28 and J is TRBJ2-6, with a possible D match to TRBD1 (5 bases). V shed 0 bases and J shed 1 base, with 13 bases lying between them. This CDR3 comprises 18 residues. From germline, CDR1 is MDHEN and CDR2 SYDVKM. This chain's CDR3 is CASSLWGRARSGANVLTF. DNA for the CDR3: TGTGCCAGCAGTTTATGGGGCAGGGCCAGATCTGGGGCCAACGTCCTGACTTTC.

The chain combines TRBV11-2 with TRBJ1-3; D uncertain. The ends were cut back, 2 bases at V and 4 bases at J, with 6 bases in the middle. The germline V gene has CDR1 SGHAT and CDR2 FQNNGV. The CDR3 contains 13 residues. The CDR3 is CASSLYEGNTIYF. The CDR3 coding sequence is TGTGCCAGCAGCTTATACGAGGGAAACACCATATATTTT.

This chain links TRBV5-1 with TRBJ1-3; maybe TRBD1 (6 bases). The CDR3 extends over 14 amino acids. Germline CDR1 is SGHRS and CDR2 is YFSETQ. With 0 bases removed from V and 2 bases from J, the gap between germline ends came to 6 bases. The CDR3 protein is CASSLAGAGNTIYF. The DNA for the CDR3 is TGCGCCAGCAGCTTGGCAGGGGCTGGAAACACCATATATTTT.

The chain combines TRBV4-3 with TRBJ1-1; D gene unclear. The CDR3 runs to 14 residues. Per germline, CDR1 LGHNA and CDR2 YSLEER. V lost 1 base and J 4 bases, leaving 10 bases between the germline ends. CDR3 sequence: CASSQAVSGTEAFF. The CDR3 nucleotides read TGCGCCAGCAGCCAAGCTGTTTCAGGCACTGAAGCTTTCTTT.

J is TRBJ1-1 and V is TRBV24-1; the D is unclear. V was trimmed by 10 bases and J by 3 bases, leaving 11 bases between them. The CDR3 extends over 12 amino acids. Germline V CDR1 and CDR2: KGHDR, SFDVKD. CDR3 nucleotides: TGTGCCACTTCATCGGGGTACACTGAAGCTTTCTTT. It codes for CATSSGYTEAFF.

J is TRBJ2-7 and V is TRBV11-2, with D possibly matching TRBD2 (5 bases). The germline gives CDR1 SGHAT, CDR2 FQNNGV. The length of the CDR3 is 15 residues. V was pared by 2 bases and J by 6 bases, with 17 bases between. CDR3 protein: CASSLRRLALSEQYF. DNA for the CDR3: TGTGCCAGCAGCTTACGGCGGCTAGCTCTTAGCGAGCAGTACTTC. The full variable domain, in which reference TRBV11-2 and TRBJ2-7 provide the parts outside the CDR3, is EAGVAQSPRYKIIEKRQSVAFWCNPISGHATLYWYQQILGQGPKLLIQFQNNGVVDDSQLPKDRFSAERLKGVDSTLKIQPAKLEDSAVYLCASSLRRLALSEQYFGPGTRLTVT.

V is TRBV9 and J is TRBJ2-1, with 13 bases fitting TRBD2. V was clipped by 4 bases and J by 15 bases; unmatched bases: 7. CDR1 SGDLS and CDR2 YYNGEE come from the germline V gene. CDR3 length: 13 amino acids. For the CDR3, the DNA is TGTGCCAGCAGCCCGCAGACTAGCGGGGGGTTGTTCTTC. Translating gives CASSPQTSGGLFF.

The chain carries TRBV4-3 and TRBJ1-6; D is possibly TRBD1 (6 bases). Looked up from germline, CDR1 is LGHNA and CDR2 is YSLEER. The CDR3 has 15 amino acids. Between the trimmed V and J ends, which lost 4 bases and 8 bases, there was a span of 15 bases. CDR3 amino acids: CASSPNMDRYSPLHF. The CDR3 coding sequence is TGCGCCAGCAGCCCCAATATGGACAGATATTCACCCCTCCACTTT.